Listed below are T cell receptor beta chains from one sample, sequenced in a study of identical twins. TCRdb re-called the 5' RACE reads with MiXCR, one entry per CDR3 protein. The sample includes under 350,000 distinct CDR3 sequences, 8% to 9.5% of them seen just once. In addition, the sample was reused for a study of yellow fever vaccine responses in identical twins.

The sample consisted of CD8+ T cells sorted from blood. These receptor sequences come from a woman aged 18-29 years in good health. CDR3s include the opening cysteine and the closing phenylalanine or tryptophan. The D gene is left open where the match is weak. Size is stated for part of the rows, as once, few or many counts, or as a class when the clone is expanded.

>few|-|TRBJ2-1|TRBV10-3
TGTGCCATCAGTATATCCGCCGGTTCCTACAATGAGCAGTTCTTC
CAISISAGSYNEQFF
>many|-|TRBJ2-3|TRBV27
TGTGCCAGCAGGAGGAGGTTATACACAGATACGCAGTATTTT
CASRRRLYTDTQYF
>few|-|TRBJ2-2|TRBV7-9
TGTGCCAGCAGTCCCACAGTGAACACCGGGGAGCTGTTTTTT
CASSPTVNTGELFF
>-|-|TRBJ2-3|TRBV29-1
TGCAGCGTTGTTGGGGGGATGACAGATACGCAGTATTTT
CSVVGGMTDTQYF
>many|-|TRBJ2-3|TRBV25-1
TGTGCCAGCAGATTGGGAGGAGATACGCAGTATTTT
CASRLGGDTQYF
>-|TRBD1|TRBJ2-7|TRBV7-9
TGTGCCAGCAGCTCGGCGACAGGGAGATACGAGCAGTACTTC
CASSSATGRYEQYF
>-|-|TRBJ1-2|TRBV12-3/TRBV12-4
TGTGCCAGCAGTTTACAAGGGGTACCCTATGGCTACACCTTC
CASSLQGVPYGYTF
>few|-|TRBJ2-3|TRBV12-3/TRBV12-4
TGTGCCAGCACCACCGGACGCGTAGATACGCAGTATTTT
CASTTGRVDTQYF
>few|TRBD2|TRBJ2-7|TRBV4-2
TGTGCCAGCAGCCACCTTACCGGGACTAGCGGGACGTACGAGCAGTACTTC
CASSHLTGTSGTYEQYF
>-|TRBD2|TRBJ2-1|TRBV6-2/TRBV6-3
TGTGCCAGCAGCCGATTGACTAGCGCTCCCTACAATGAGCAGTTCTTC
CASSRLTSAPYNEQFF
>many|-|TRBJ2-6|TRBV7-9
TGTGCCAGCAGCTTTAGACTCCACTCTGGGGCCAACGTCCTGACTTTC
CASSFRLHSGANVLTF
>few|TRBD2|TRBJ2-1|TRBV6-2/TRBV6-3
TGTGCCAGCAGTTACACAACCTACCCGACTTCGATTAGCGGGAGTCCGGCTGAGCAGTTCTTC
CASSYTTYPTSISGSPAEQFF
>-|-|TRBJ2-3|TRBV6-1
TGTGCCAGCAGTCTAGCGAGGGCAGATACGCAGTATTTT
CASSLARADTQYF
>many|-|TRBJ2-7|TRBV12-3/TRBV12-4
TGTGCCAGCAGTTTAAAGCAGGCCCCAACTGGGGAGCAGTACTTC
CASSLKQAPTGEQYF
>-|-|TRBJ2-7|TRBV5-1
TGCGCCAGCACTCAGGGGGTTTATACGGGAGGACCCTCCTACGAGCAGTACTTC
CASTQGVYTGGPSYEQYF
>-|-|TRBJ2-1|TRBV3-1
TGTGCCAGCAGCCAAGAACCATTCTCCTACAATGAGCAGTTCTTC
CASSQEPFSYNEQFF
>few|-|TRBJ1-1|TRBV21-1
TGTGCCAGCAGCTCGCGGGTTCTGAACACTGAAGCTTTCTTT
CASSSRVLNTEAFF
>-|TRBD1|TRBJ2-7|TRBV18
TGTGCCAGCTCACCGGGACGGGACAGCTCCTACGAGCAGTACTTC
CASSPGRDSSYEQYF
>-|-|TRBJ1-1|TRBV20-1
TGCAGTGCTAGAGCCCCGGGAGGGGGAGCCGCTGAAGCTTTCTTT
CSARAPGGGAAEAFF
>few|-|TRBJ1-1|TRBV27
TGTGCCAGCAGTCGACCAACAGGTGAAGCTTTCTTT
CASSRPTGEAFF
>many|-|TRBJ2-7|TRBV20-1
TGCAGTGCTAGCGATGTTACTGGGATTTCCTACGAGCAGTACTTC
CSASDVTGISYEQYF
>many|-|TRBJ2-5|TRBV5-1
TGCGCCAGCAGCTTTAGGGAGCAGACCCAGTACTTC
CASSFREQTQYF
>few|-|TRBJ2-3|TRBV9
TGTGCCAGCAGCGTAGACGGGGGAATCACAGATACGCAGTATTTT
CASSVDGGITDTQYF
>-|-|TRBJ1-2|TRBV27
TGTGCCAGCCAAGGGGCTGGGGGTGGCTACACCTTC
CASQGAGGGYTF
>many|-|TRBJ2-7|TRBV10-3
TGTGCCATCAGGGGGGATAGAACCTACGAGCAGTACTTC
CAIRGDRTYEQYF
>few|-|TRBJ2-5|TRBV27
TGTGCCAGCAGTTTAGCACTCACCGCAGGGGAGACCCAGTACTTC
CASSLALTAGETQYF
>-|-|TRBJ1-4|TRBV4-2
TGTGCCAGCAGCCAAGATGGGGTGCAGTCTAGAACTAATGAAAAACTGTTTTTT
CASSQDGVQSRTNEKLFF
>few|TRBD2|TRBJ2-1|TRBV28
TGTGCCAGCAGTCCTCGCATCCCGACTAGCGGGACCCAGGATGAGCAGTTCTTC
CASSPRIPTSGTQDEQFF
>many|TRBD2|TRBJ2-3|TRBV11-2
TGTGCCAGCAGCTTAGTTGTTAGCGGGGGAGGTAGCACAGATACGCAGTATTTT
CASSLVVSGGGSTDTQYF
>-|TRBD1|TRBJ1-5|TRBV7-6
TGTGCCAGCAGCTTAACCAGGGACAGGGTGGGCAATCAGCCCCAGCATTTT
CASSLTRDRVGNQPQHF
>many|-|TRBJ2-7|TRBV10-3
TGTGCCACCGGGGGGTTTGGGGGCTCTGGGAGCTCCTACGAGCAGTACTTC
CATGGFGGSGSSYEQYF
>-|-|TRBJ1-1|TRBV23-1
TGCGCCAGCAGTATTAATCGACAGCCTTTAATGAACACTGAAGCTTTCTTT
CASSINRQPLMNTEAFF
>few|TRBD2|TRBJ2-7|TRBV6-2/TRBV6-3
TGTGCCAGCAGTCTCTCTAGCGGGAGGATGTTGAAGGAGCAGTACTTC
CASSLSSGRMLKEQYF
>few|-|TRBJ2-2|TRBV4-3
TGCGCCAGCAGCCCCCGAATCTCCGGGGAGCTGTTTTTT
CASSPRISGELFF
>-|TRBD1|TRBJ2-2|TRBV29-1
TGCAGCGTTGAAGATCTTCGGCAGGGGGCGACCGGGGAGCTGTTTTTT
CSVEDLRQGATGELFF
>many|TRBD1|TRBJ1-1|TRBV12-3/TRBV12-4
TGTGCCAGCAGCCCAAACTTGGGACAGGGAAAAACTGAAGCTTTCTTT
CASSPNLGQGKTEAFF
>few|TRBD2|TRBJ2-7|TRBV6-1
TGTGCCAGCACCCTTGCGGGGGGCAATGCCGAGCAGTACTTC
CASTLAGGNAEQYF
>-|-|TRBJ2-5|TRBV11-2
TGTGCCAGCAGCTTGACCCCAGGACAACTCGGCCAAGAGACCCAGTACTTC
CASSLTPGQLGQETQYF
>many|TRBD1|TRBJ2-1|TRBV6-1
TGTGCCAGCAGTCTTAACAGGGGGTGGGACAATGAGCAGTTCTTC
CASSLNRGWDNEQFF
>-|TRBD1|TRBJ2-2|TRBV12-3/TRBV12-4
TGTGCCTGCAGTAATCAACCAGGGGGCGAGTCCGGGGAGCTGTTTTTT
CACSNQPGGESGELFF
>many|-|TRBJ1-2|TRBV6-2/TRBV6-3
TGTGCCAGCAGCCGCGACGGTGGCTATGGCTACACCTTC
CASSRDGGYGYTF
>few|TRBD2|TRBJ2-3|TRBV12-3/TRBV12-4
TGTGCCAGCAGTCTCCCGGGACTAGCGGGAGTAGATACGCAGTATTTT
CASSLPGLAGVDTQYF
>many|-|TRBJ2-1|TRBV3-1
TGTGCCAGCAGCCCGGGACGGATAAAGTATGAGCAGTTCTTC
CASSPGRIKYEQFF
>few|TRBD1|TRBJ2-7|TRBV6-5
TGTGCCAGCAGTTACATGGGGGGACAGGAGGACTTC
CASSYMGGQEDF
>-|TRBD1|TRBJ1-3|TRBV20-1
TGCAGTGCTAGGGATACAGGGGTGACGGGAAACACCATATATTTT
CSARDTGVTGNTIYF
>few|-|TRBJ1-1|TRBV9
TGTGCCAGCAGCGTAGGTTTTGGCACTGAAGCTTTCTTT
CASSVGFGTEAFF
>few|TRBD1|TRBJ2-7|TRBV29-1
TGCAGCGTTGAGACAGGGAGTCCCTACGAGCAGTACTTC
CSVETGSPYEQYF
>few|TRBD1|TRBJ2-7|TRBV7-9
TGTGCCAGCAGCTTTACAGGGGCGGTTTACGAGCAGTACTTC
CASSFTGAVYEQYF
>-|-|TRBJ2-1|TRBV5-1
TGCGCCAGCAGCTTGGACTGGACGGGCGCAGGGGATGAGCAGTTCTTC
CASSLDWTGAGDEQFF
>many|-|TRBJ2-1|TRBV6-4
TGTGCCAGCAGTGACCGGGCGGGACAGTACAATGAGCAGTTCTTC
CASSDRAGQYNEQFF
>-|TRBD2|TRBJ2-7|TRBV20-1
TGCAGTGCTAGAAAAGGTTCAACTAGCGAGCCTTACGAGCAGTACTTC
CSARKGSTSEPYEQYF
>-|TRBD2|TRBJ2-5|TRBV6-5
TGTGCCAGCAGTTACTCGAGCGGGGGGGCCGGAGAGACCCAGTACTTC
CASSYSSGGAGETQYF
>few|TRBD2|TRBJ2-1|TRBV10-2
TGCGCCAGCAGTGGGGGCGAGGCGGGGGAGTACAATGAGCAGTTCTTC
CASSGGEAGEYNEQFF
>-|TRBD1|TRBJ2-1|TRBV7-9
TGTGCCAGCAGAGATACAGGGGGGAATGAGCAGTTCTTC
CASRDTGGNEQFF
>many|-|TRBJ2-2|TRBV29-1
TGCAGCGCCGGGCCCCTACGGGAGTTCGGGGAGCTGTTTTTT
CSAGPLREFGELFF
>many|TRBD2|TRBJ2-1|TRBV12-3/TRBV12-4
TGTGCCAGCCTACTAGCGAATAACAATGAGCAGTTCTTC
CASLLANNNEQFF